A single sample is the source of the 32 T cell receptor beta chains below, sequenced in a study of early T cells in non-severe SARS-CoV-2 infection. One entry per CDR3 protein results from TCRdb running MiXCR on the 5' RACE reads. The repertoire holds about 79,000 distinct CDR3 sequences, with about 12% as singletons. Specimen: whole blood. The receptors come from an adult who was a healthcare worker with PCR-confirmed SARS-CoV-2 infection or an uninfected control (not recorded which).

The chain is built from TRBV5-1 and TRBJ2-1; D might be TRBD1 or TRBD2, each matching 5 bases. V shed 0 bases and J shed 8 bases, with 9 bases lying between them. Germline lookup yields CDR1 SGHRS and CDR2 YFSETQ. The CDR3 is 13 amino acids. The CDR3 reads CASSLAQEDEQFF. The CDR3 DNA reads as TGCGCCAGCAGCTTGGCACAGGAGGATGAGCAGTTCTTC.

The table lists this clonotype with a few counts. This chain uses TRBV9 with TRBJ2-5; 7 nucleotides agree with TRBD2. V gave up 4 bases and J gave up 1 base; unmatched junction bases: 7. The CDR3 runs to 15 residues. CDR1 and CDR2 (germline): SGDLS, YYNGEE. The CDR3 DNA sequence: TGTGCCAGCAGCTCCAGCGGGGTCCCCCAAGAGACCCAGTACTTC. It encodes CASSSSGVPQETQYF.

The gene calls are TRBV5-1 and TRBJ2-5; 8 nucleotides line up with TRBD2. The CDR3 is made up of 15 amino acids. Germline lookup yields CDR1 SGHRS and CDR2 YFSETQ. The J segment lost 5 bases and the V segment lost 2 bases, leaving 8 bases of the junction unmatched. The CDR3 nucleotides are TGCGCCAGCAGCTTCACTAGCGGACCTCAGGAGACCCAGTACTTC. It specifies CASSFTSGPQETQYF.

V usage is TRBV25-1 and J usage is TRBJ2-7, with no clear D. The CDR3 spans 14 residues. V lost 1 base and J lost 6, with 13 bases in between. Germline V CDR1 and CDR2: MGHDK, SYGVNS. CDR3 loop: CASSEWGVSGEQYF. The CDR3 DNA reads TGTGCCAGCAGTGAATGGGGTGTTAGTGGCGAGCAGTACTTC.

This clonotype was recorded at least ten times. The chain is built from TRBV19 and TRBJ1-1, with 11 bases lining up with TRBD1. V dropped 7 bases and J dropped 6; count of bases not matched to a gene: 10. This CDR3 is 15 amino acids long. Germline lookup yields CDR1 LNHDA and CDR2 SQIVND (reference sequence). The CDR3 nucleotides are TGTGCCAGTACCTGGACAGGGGGCATTCTCTCTGAAGCTTTCTTT. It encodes CASTWTGGILSEAFF.

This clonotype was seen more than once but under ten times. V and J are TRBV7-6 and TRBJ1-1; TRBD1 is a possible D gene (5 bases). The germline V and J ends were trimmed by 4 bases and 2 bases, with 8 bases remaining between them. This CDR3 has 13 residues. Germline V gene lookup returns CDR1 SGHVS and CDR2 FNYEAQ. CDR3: CASSSRDNTEAFF. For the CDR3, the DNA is TGTGCCAGCAGCTCCAGGGACAACACTGAAGCTTTCTTT.

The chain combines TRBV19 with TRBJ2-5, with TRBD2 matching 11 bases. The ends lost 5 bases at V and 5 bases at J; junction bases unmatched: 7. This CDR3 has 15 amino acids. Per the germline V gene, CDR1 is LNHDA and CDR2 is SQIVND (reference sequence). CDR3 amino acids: CASSPLAGAHETQYF. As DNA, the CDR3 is TGTGCCAGTAGTCCACTAGCGGGGGCCCACGAGACCCAGTACTTC.

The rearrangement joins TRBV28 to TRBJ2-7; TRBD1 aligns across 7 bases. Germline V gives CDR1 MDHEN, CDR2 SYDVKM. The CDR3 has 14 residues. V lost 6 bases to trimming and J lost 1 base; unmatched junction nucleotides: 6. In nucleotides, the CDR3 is TGTGCCAGCAGCTGGGACAGCCCATCCTACGAGCAGTACTTC. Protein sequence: CASSWDSPSYEQYF.

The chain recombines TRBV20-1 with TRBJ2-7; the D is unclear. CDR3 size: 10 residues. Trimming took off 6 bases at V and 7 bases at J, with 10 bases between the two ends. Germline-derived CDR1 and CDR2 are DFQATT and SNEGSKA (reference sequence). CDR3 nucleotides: TGCAGTGCCTCGACCCGGGAGCAGTACTTC. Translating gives CSASTREQYF.

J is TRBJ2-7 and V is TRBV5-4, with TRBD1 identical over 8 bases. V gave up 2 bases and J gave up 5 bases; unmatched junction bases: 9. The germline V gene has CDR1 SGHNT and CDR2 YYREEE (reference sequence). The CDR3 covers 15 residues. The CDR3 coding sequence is TGTGCCAGCAGCTTTGGCGACAGGGGAATCCACGAGCAGTACTTC. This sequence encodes CASSFGDRGIHEQYF.

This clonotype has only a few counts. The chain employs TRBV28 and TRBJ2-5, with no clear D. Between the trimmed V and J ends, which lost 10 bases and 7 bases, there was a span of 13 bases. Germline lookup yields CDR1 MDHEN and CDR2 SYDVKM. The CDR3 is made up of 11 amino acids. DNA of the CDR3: TGTGCCACGACTGCTCTCCGGACCCAGTACTTC. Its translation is CATTALRTQYF.

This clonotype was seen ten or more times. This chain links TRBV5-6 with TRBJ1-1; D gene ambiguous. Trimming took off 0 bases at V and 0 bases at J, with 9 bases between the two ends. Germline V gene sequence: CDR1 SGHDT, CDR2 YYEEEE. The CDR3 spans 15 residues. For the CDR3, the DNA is TGTGCCAGCAGCTTGGTTGGGGTCATGAACACTGAAGCTTTCTTT. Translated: CASSLVGVMNTEAFF.

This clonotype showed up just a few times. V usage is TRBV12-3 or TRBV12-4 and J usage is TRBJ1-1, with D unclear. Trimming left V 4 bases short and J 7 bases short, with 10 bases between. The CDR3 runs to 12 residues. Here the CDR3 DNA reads TGTGCCAGCAGTTCTCATAGTAGTGAAGCTTTCTTT. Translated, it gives CASSSHSSEAFF.

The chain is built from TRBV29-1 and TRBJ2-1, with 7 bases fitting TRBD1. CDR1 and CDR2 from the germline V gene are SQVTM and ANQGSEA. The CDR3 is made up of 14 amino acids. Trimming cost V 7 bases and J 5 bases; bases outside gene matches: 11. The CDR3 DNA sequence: TGCAGCGCCCGTGCCGGGACAGACCACAATGAGCAGTTCTTC. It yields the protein CSARAGTDHNEQFF.

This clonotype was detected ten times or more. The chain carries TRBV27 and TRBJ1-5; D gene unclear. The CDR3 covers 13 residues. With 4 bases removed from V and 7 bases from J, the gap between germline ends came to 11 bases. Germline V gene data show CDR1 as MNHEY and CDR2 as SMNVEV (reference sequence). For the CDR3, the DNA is TGTGCCAGCAGTTCAGGCCATGGACAGCCCCAGCATTTT. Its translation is CASSSGHGQPQHF.

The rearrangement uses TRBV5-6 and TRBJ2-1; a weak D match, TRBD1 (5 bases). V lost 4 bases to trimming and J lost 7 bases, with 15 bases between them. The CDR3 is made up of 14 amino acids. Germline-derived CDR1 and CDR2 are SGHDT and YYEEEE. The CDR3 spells CASSQRQGRNEQFF. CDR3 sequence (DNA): TGTGCCAGCAGCCAGAGGCAGGGCAGGAATGAGCAGTTCTTC.

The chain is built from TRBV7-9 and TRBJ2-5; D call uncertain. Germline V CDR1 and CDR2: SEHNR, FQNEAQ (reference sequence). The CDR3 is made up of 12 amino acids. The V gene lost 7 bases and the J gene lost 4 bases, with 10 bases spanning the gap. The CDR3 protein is CASTSRRETQYF. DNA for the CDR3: TGTGCCAGCACCTCAAGGAGAGAGACCCAGTACTTC.

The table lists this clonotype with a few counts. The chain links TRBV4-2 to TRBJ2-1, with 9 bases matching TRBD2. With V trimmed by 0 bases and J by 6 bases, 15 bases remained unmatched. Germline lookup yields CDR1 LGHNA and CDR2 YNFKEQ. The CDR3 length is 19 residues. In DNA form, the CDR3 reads TGTGCCAGCAGCCAAGATCTTGGGGCTAGCGGGGTTCTGTTCAATGAGCAGTTCTTC. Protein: CASSQDLGASGVLFNEQFF.

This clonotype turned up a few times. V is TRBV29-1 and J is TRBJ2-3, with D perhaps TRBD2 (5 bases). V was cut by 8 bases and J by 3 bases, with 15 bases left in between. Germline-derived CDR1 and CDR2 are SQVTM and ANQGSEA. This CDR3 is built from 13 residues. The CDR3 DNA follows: TGCAGCCTCAACACCCGGGGTACAGATACGCAGTATTTT. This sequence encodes CSLNTRGTDTQYF.

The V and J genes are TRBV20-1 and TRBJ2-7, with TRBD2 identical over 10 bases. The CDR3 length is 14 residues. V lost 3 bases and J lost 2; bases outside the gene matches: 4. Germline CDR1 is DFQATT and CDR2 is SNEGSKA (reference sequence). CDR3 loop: CSARGLASPYEQYF. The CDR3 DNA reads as TGCAGTGCTAGGGGACTAGCGAGCCCCTACGAGCAGTACTTC.

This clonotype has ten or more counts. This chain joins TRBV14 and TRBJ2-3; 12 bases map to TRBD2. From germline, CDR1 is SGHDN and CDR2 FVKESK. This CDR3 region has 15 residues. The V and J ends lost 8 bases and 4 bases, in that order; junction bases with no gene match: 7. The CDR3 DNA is TGTGCCAGCGAAGCTAGCGGGAGGGGCCCAGATACGCAGTATTTT. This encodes CASEASGRGPDTQYF.

This chain's CDR3 is CASSLLGTQNYGYTF. DNA of the CDR3: TGCGCCAGCAGCTTGTTGGGGACACAAAACTATGGCTACACCTTC. This chain links TRBV5-1 with TRBJ1-2, with D perhaps TRBD1 (6 bases). The CDR3 spans 15 residues. Trimming took off 1 base at V and 2 bases at J, with 12 bases between the two ends. Per the germline V gene, CDR1 is SGHRS and CDR2 is YFSETQ.

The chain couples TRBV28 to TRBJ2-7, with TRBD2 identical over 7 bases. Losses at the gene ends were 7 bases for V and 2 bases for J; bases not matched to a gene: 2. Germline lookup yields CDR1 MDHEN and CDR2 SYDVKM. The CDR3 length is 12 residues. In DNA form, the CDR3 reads TGTGCCAGCACTAGCGGCACCTACGAGCAGTACTTC. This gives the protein CASTSGTYEQYF.

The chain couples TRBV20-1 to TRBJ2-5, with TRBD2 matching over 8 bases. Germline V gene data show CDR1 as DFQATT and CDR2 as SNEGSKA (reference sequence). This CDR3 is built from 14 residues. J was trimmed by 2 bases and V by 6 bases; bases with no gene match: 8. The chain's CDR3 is CSAPLTGGQETQYF. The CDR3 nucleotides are TGCAGTGCCCCTCTAACGGGGGGGCAAGAGACCCAGTACTTC.

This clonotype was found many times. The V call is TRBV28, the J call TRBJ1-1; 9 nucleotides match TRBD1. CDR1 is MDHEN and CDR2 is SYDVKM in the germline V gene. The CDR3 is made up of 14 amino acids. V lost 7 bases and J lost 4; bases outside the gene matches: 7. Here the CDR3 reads CASKPGQGSTEAFF. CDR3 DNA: TGTGCCAGCAAACCGGGACAGGGATCCACTGAAGCTTTCTTT. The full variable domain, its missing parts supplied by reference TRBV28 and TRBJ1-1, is DVKVTQSSRYLVKRTGEKVFLECVQDMDHENMFWYRQDPGLGLRLIYFSYDVKMKEKGDIPEGYSVSREKKERFSLILESASTNQTSMYLCASKPGQGSTEAFFGQGTRLTVV.

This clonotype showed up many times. CDR3 protein: CSASLSDNEQFF. The CDR3 DNA sequence: TGCAGTGCTAGCCTTAGCGACAATGAGCAGTTCTTC. The chain couples TRBV20-1 to TRBJ2-1, with D perhaps TRBD2 (5 bases). The germline V gene has CDR1 DFQATT and CDR2 SNEGSKA (reference sequence). The CDR3 loop spans 12 amino acids. With 3 bases removed from V and 5 bases from J, the gap between germline ends came to 8 bases.

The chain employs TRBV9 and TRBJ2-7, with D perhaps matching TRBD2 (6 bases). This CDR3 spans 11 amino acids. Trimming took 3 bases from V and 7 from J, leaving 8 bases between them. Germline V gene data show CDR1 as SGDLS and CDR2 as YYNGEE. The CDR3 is CASSGGGEQYF. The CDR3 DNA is TGTGCCAGCAGCGGGGGAGGAGAGCAGTACTTC.

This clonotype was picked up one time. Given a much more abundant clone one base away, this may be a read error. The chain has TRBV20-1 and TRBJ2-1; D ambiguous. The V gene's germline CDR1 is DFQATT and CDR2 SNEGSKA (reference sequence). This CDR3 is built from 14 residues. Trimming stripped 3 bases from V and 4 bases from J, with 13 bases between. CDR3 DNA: TGCAGTGCTAGTTCGTTGGATGGGTACAATGAGCAGTTCTTC. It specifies CSASSLDGYNEQFF.

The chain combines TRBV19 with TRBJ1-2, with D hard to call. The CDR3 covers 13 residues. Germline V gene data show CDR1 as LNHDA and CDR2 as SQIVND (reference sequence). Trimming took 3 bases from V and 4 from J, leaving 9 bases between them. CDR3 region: CASSINRSYGYTF. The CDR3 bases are TGTGCCAGTAGTATCAATAGAAGCTATGGCTACACCTTC.

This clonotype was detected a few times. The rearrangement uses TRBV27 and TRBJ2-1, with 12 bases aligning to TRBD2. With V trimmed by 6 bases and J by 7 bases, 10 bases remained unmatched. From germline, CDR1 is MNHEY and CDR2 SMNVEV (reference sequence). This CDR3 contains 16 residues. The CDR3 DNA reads TGTGCCAGCAGACCGTCTAGCGGGGGGGCCGTTAATGAGCAGTTCTTC. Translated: CASRPSSGGAVNEQFF.

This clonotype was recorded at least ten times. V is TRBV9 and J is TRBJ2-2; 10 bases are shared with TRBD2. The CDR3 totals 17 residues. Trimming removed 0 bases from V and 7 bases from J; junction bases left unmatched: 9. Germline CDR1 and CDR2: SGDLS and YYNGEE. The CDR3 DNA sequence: TGTGCCAGCAGCGTAGAAGGTAGCGGGGGGCCTCTCGGGGAGCTGTTTTTT. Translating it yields CASSVEGSGGPLGELFF.

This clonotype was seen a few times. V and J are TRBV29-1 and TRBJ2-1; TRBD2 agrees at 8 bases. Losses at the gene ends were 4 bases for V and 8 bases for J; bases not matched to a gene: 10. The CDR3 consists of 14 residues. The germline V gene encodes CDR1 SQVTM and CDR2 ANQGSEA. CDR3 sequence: CSVVGRALLDEQFF. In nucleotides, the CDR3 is TGCAGCGTTGTCGGGAGGGCCCTCTTGGATGAGCAGTTCTTC.